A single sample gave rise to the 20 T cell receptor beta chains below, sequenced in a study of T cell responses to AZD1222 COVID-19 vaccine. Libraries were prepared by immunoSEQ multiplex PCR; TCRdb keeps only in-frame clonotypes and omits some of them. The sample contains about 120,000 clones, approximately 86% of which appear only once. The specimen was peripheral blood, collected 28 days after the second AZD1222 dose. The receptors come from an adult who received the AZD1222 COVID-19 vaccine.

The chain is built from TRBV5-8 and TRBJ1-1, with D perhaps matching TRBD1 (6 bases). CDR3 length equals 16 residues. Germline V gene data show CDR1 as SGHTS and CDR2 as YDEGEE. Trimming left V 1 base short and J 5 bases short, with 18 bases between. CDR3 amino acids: CASSLRGTGRGTEAFF. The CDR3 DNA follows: TGTGCCAGCAGCTTGCGGGGCACAGGGCGGGGGACTGAAGCTTTCTTT.

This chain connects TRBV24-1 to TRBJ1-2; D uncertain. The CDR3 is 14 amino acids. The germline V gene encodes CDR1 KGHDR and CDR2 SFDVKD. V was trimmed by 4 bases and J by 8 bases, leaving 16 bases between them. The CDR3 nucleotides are TGTGCCACCAGTGACCCTATCTCGAACCTCGGCTACACCTTC. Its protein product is CATSDPISNLGYTF.

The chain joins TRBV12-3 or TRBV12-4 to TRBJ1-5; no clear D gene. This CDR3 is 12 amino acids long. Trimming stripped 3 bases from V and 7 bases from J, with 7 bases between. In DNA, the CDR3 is TGTGCCAGCAGTTTCAGTTTGCAGCCCCAGCATTTT. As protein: CASSFSLQPQHF.

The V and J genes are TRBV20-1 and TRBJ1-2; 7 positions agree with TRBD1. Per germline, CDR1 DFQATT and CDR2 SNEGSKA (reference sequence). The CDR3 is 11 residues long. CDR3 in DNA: TGCACCTCCGACAGGGACGATGGCTACACCTTC. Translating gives CTSDRDDGYTF.

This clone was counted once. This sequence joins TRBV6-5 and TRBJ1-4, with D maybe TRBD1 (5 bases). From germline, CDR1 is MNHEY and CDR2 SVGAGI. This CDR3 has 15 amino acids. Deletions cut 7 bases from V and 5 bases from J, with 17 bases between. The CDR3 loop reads CASKAGRVRNEKLFF. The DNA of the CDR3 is TGTGCCAGCAAAGCAGGGAGGGTTCGAAATGAAAAACTGTTTTTT.

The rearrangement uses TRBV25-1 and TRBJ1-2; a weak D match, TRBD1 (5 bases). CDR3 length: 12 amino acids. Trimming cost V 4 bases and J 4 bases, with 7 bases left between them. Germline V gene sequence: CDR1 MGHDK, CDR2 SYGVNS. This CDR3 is CASSAGVYGYTF. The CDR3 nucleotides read TGTGCCAGCAGTGCGGGGGTCTATGGCTACACCTTC.

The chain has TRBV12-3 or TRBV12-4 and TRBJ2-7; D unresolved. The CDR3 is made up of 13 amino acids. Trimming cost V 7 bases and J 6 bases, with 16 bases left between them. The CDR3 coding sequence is TGTGCCAGCACCTCGGGTGGGGTTGCCGAGCAGTACTTC. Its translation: CASTSGGVAEQYF.

The CDR3 nucleotides read TGTGCCAGTAGTCCCCGGGCCGTCGCATCTTATGGAAACACCATATATTTT. Translation gives CASSPRAVASYGNTIYF. The rearrangement uses TRBV19 and TRBJ1-3, with D hard to call. CDR3 length: 17 amino acids. V was trimmed by 5 bases and J by 3 bases, leaving 20 bases between them. CDR1 LNHDA and CDR2 SQIVND come from the germline V gene (reference sequence). Combining the CDR3 with reference TRBV19 and TRBJ1-3 gives the whole variable domain DGGITQSPKYLFRKEGQNVTLSCEQNLNHDAMYWYRQDPGQGLRLIYYSQIVNDFQKGDIAEGYSVSREKKESFPLTVTSAQKNPTAFYLCASSPRAVASYGNTIYFGEGSWLTVV.

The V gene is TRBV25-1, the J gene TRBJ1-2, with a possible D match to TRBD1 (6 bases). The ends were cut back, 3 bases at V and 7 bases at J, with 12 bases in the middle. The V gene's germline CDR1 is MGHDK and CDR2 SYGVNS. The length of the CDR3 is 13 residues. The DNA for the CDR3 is TGTGCCAGCAGTGAGGGGTCAGGGGTTGGCTACACCTTC. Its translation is CASSEGSGVGYTF.

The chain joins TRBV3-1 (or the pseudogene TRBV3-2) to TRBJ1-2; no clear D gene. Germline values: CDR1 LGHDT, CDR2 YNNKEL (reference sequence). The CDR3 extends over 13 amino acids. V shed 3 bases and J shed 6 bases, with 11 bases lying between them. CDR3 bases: TGTGCCAGCAGCCACACAGCCCAACATGGCTACACCTTC. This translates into CASSHTAQHGYTF.

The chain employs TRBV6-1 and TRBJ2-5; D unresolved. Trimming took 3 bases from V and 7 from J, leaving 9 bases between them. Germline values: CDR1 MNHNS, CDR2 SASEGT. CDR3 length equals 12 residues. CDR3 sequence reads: CASSEALRTQYF. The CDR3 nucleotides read TGTGCCAGCAGTGAGGCCCTTAGGACCCAGTACTTC.

Written as DNA, the CDR3 is TGTGCCAGCAGCTTATACGGGACAGGGGGCGATCAGCCCCAGCATTTT. Protein sequence: CASSLYGTGGDQPQHF. The chain uses TRBV7-9 and TRBJ1-5; 12 nucleotides match TRBD1. The CDR3 runs 16 residues. V shed 2 bases, J shed 5 bases, and the junction held 4 bases outside the gene matches. Germline V lookup: CDR1 SEHNR, CDR2 FQNEAQ (reference sequence).

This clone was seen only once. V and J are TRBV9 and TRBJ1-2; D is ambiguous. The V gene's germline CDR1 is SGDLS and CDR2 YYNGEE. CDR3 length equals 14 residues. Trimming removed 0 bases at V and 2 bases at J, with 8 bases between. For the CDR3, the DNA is TGTGCCAGCAGCGTAGGGGTGGAGAACTATGGCTACACCTTC. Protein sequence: CASSVGVENYGYTF.

The CDR3 loop is CASRSYLGQGSNTEAFF. Written as DNA, the CDR3 is TGTGCCAGCAGGAGCTATCTTGGACAGGGAAGTAACACTGAAGCTTTCTTT. The rearrangement joins TRBV9 to TRBJ1-1, with 8 bases fitting TRBD1. J gave up 2 bases and V 5 bases, and 14 bases lay outside the gene matches. From germline, CDR1 is SGDLS and CDR2 YYNGEE. This CDR3 spans 17 amino acids.

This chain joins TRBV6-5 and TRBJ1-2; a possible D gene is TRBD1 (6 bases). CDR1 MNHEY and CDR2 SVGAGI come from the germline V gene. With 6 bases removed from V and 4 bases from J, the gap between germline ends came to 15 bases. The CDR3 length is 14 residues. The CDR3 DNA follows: TGTGCCAGCAGGGATACCGGGACACCCTATGGCTACACCTTC. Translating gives CASRDTGTPYGYTF.

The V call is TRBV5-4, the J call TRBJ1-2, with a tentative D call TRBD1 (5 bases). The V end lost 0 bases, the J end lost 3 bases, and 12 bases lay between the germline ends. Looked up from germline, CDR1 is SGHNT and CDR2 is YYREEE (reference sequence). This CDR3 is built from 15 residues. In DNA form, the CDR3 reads TGTGCCAGCAGCTTGGATCAGGGAGGGTACTATGGCTACACCTTC. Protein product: CASSLDQGGYYGYTF.

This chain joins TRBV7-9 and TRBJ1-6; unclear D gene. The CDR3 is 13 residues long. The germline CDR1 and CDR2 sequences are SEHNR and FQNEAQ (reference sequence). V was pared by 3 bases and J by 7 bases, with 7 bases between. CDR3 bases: TGTGCCAGCAGCTTCCCAGACAATTCACCCCTCCACTTT. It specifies CASSFPDNSPLHF.

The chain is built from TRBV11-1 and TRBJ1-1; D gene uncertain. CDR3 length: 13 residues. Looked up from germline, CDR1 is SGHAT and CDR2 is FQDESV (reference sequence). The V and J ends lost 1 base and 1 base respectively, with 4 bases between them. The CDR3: CASSLEENTEAFF. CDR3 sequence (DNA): TGTGCCAGCAGCTTAGAGGAGAACACTGAAGCTTTCTTT.

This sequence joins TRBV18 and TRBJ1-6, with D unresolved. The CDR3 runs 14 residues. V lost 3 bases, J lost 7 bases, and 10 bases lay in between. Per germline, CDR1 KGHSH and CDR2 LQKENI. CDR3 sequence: CASSPGGTNSPLHF. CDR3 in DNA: TGTGCCAGCTCACCGGGCGGCACCAATTCACCCCTCCACTTT.

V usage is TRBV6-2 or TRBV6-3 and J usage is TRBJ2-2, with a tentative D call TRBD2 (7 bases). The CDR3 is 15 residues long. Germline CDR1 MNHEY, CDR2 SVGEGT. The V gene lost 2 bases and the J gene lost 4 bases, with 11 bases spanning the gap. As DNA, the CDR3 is TGTGCCAGCAGTTACGCGGGGGCCGGCACCGGGGAGCTGTTTTTT. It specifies CASSYAGAGTGELFF.